These 18 T cell receptor beta chains were sequenced from one sample in a study of blood T cell repertoires in COVID-19. Produced via immunoSEQ multiplex PCR; TCRdb's table is partial and in-frame only. The sample includes about 62,000 clones, 70% to 90% seen only once; the top ten take approximately 1.2%. The sequenced sample was peripheral blood. The source of these receptors is a woman of 80 years or more with acute or convalescent COVID-19.

The rearrangement joins TRBV7-3 to TRBJ2-1, with 11 bases identical to TRBD2. Looked up from germline, CDR1 is SGHTA and CDR2 is FQGTGA. Trimming cost V 4 bases and J 6 bases; bases outside gene matches: 8. The CDR3 is made up of 16 amino acids. In DNA, the CDR3 is TGTGCCAGCAGCTCAACACTAGCGGGAGCTCTCAATGAGCAGTTCTTC. Amino acids: CASSSTLAGALNEQFF.

J is TRBJ2-7 and V is TRBV7-8; 13 bases agree with TRBD2. The CDR3 contains 16 residues. V lost 2 bases and J lost 4; bases outside the gene matches: 5. CDR1 and CDR2 (germline): SGHVS, FQNEAQ. The CDR3 sequence is CASSLRTSGSWYEQYF. CDR3 in DNA: TGTGCCAGCAGCTTACGGACTAGCGGGAGTTGGTACGAGCAGTACTTC.

The CDR3 is CASSLDSGQAQHF. In nucleotides, the CDR3 is TGTGCCAGCAGCTTGGATTCAGGGCAGGCCCAGCATTTT. V gene TRBV5-4 combines with J gene TRBJ1-5; D may be TRBD1 (5 bases). The CDR3 is 13 amino acids. V was cut by 0 bases and J by 11 bases, with 12 bases left in between. Germline CDR1 SGHNT, CDR2 YYREEE (reference sequence).

This rearrangement joins TRBV5-5 to TRBJ2-7; 9 bases map to TRBD2. V trimming: 0 bases; J trimming: 4 bases; junction bases outside the gene matches: 5. Germline V CDR1 and CDR2: SGHKS, YYEKEE (reference sequence). This CDR3 comprises 15 residues. The CDR3 here is CASSLAAGGHYEQYF. CDR3 coding DNA: TGTGCCAGCAGCTTGGCGGCGGGGGGGCATTACGAGCAGTACTTC.

This clone has a count of ten or more. The chain links TRBV14 to TRBJ2-1; the D gene is possibly TRBD2 (5 bases). This CDR3 has 12 residues. Germline loops: CDR1 SGHDN, CDR2 FVKESK. Trimming cost V 5 bases and J 7 bases, with 9 bases left between them. The DNA for the CDR3 is TGTGCCAGCAGCAGAGGGTGGAATGAGCAGTTCTTC. It encodes CASSRGWNEQFF.

The chain carries TRBV24-1 and TRBJ1-1, with TRBD1 matching 12 bases. Germline V gene data show CDR1 as KGHDR and CDR2 as SFDVKD. Losses at the gene ends were 11 bases for V and 3 bases for J; bases not matched to a gene: 6. The CDR3 length is 14 residues. DNA of the CDR3: TGTGCCAGGGACAGGGGGCATGGGTACACTGAAGCTTTCTTT. Its protein is CARDRGHGYTEAFF.

The CDR3 sequence is CASSPMNYDRDANYGYTF. CDR3 bases: TGTGCCAGCAGTCCAATGAATTACGACAGGGATGCAAACTATGGCTACACCTTC. The chain recombines TRBV28 with TRBJ1-2; 7 nucleotides match TRBD1. Germline CDR1 reads MDHEN; CDR2 reads SYDVKM. J gave up 2 bases and V 5 bases, and 17 bases lay outside the gene matches. CDR3 length equals 18 residues.

V gene TRBV7-9 combines with J gene TRBJ2-7, with D perhaps TRBD1 (6 bases). Germline-derived CDR1 and CDR2 are SEHNR and FQNEAQ (reference sequence). V was shortened by 3 bases and J by 6 bases, with 12 bases between the two germline ends. This CDR3 spans 13 amino acids. The CDR3 bases are TGTGCCAGCAGCTTTAACAGGGTGTTCGAGCAGTACTTC. Translated: CASSFNRVFEQYF.

The chain combines TRBV19 with TRBJ2-2; no clear D gene. The CDR3 spans 14 residues. In germline, CDR1 is LNHDA, CDR2 SQIVND (reference sequence). Trimming removed 5 bases from V and 4 bases from J, with 11 bases in between. CDR3 bases: TGTGCCAGTAGTCTCCGAACTTTCACCGGGGAGCTGTTTTTT. Its protein is CASSLRTFTGELFF.

The chain recombines TRBV19 with TRBJ1-2; D remains unclear. In germline, CDR1 is LNHDA, CDR2 SQIVND (reference sequence). Between the trimmed V and J ends, which lost 3 bases and 3 bases, there was a span of 8 bases. The CDR3 has 13 residues. The CDR3 loop is CASSIERDYGYTF. The DNA of the CDR3 is TGTGCCAGTAGTATCGAGAGAGACTATGGCTACACCTTC.

V gene TRBV27 combines with J gene TRBJ1-6; 7 bases line up with TRBD1. The V gene's germline CDR1 is MNHEY and CDR2 SMNVEV (reference sequence). This CDR3 has 16 amino acids. V trimming: 5 bases; J trimming: 0 bases; junction bases outside the gene matches: 4. Written as DNA, the CDR3 is TGTGCCAGCAGTCTGCGGACAGGCTCCTATAATTCACCCCTCCACTTT. Translated: CASSLRTGSYNSPLHF.

This rearrangement joins TRBV12-1 to TRBJ1-2; the D segment call TRBD1 is taken from the table without a DNA check. TRBV12-1 is listed as a pseudogene. This CDR3 has 18 amino acids. This CDR3 reads CASSFARQGARVNYGYTF. CDR3 nucleotide sequence: TGTGCCAGCAGCTTTGCTCGGCAGGGGGCGCGGGTGAACTATGGCTACACCTTC.

This chain connects TRBV7-3 to TRBJ2-3, with D perhaps TRBD1 (6 bases). From germline, CDR1 is SGHTA and CDR2 FQGTGA. The CDR3 spans 13 residues. V shed 5 bases and J shed 6 bases, with 12 bases lying between them. CDR3 region: CASSQGPGDTQYF. In nucleotides, the CDR3 is TGTGCCAGCAGCCAGGGGCCAGGGGATACGCAGTATTTT.

This chain links TRBV4-1 with TRBJ1-1; D might be TRBD1 (5 bases). The CDR3 spans 15 residues. Deletions cut 2 bases from V and 3 bases from J, with 13 bases between. The germline CDR1 and CDR2 sequences are MGHRA and YSYEKL. The CDR3 region is CASSQTLDRDTEAFF. Here the CDR3 DNA reads TGCGCCAGCAGCCAAACTCTTGACAGAGACACTGAAGCTTTCTTT.

CDR3 sequence (DNA): TGTGCCAGCAGCACCCATCCAGAGGCAACCATATATTTT. Translating it yields CASSTHPEATIYF. The rearrangement uses TRBV7-2 and TRBJ1-3; D is undetermined. Germline V lookup: CDR1 SGHTA, CDR2 FQGNSA. The CDR3 loop spans 13 amino acids. V lost 5 bases, J lost 10 bases, and 15 bases lay in between.

This chain joins TRBV5-1 and TRBJ2-1; 14 nucleotides line up with TRBD2. Germline values: CDR1 SGHRS, CDR2 YFSETQ. There are 17 residues in the CDR3. V dropped 4 bases and J dropped 4; count of bases not matched to a gene: 7. As DNA, the CDR3 is TGCGCCAGCAGCCTGGGACTAGCGGGAGAAGTTTACAATGAGCAGTTCTTC. This translates into CASSLGLAGEVYNEQFF. The variable domain in full, with the rest retrieved from reference TRBV5-1 and TRBJ2-1, is KAGVTQTPRYLIKTRGQQVTLSCSPISGHRSVSWYQQTPGQGLQFLFEYFSETQRNKGNFPGRFSGRQFSNSRSEMNVSTLELGDSALYLCASSLGLAGEVYNEQFFGPGTRLTVL.

This chain connects TRBV19 to TRBJ1-2; maybe TRBD1 (5 bases). CDR3 length: 14 amino acids. CDR1 and CDR2 (germline): LNHDA, SQIVND (reference sequence). V lost 6 bases and J lost 8, with 19 bases in between. The DNA for the CDR3 is TGTGCCAGTAGCCAAACCCAGGGATTGGACGGCTACACCTTC. Amino acid sequence: CASSQTQGLDGYTF.

In its sample, this clone was seen once. CDR3 coding DNA: TGTGCCAGCAATCGTAGCCCTTATGGGAATGAGCAGTTCTTC. Translation gives CASNRSPYGNEQFF. The chain employs TRBV2 and TRBJ2-1; D gene ambiguous. The CDR3 totals 14 residues. Germline-derived CDR1 and CDR2 are SNHLY and FYNNEI. Trimming shortened V by 7 bases and J by 7 bases, and 17 bases separated the two germline ends.